This TCR beta chain was documented in a study of CD8+ T cells in alopecia areata. Comments on this clone: Mouse germline and gene names are used. Sequencing ends 4 residues short of the CDR3 end; the germline J gene provides the rest. Other DNA variants within this sample encode the same CDR3.

Following extraction, RNA underwent reverse transcription to cDNA, which served as the sequencing template. This table comes from immunoSEQ multiplex PCR, and its TCRdb copy is limited to in-frame clones, with some not included. This sample shows 200,000 to 300,000 clones and no singletons; roughly 1.2% rests with the ten largest. The authors sorted pooled cutaneous lymph node cells using CD4, CD8alpha, NKG2D, NKG2ACE and other markers. The CDR3 is 12 residues long. Trimming took 3 bases from V and 4 from J, leaving 4 bases between them. CDR1 NSHNY and CDR2 SYGAGN come from the germline V gene. Sequencing used CD4+ T cells sorted from a lymph node. This sequence joins TRBV13-1 and TRBJ2-2; D unclear. This TCR was sampled from a C3H/HeJ mouse with alopecia areata. The strain's MHC: H2-k. CDR3 sequence: CASSAGTGQLYF. The part of the CDR3 DNA that was read is TGTGCCAGCAGTGCTGGCACCGGG.